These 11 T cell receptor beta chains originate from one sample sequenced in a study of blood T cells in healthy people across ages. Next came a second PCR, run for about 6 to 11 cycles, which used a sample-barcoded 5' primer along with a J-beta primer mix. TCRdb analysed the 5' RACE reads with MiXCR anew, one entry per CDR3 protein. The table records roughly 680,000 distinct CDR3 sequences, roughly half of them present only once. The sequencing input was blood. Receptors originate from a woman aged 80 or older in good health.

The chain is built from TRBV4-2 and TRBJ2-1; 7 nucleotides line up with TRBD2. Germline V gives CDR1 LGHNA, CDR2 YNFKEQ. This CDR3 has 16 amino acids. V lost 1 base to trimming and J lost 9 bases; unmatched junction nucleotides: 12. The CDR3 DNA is TGTGCCAGCAGCCAAGCTAGCGGACTCACCCGGGGTGAGCAGTTCTTC. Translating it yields CASSQASGLTRGEQFF.

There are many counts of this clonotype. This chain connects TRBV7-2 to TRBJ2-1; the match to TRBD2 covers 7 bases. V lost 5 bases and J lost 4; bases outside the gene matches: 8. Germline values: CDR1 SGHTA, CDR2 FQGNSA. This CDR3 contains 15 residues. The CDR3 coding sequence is TGTGCCAGCAGCCTTAGTGGGGGGGGGTACAATGAGCAGTTCTTC. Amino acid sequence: CASSLSGGGYNEQFF.

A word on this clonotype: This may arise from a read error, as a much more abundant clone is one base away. CDR3: CASSPDPPGRRDGYTF. CDR3 DNA sequence: TGTGCCAGCAGCCCAGATCCGCCAGGGAGGAGGGATGGCTACACCTTC. V and J are TRBV3-1 and TRBJ1-2; D might be TRBD1 (5 bases). V dropped 4 bases and J dropped 6 bases, with 21 bases sitting between them. The CDR3 loop spans 16 amino acids. Germline CDR1 reads LGHDT; CDR2 reads YNNKEL (reference sequence).

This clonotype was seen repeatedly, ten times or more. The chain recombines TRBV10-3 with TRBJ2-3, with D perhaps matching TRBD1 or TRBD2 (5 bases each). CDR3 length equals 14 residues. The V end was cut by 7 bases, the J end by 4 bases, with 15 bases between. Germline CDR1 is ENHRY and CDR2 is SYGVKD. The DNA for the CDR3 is TGTGCCATCAAGCTAGGGCTGGGGGCAGATACGCAGTATTTT. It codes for CAIKLGLGADTQYF.

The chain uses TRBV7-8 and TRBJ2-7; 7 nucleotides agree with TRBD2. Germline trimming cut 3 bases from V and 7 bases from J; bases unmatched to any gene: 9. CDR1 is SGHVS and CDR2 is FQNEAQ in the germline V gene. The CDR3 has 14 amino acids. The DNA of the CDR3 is TGTGCCAGCAGCTTCCCCGAGGGGAGGGATGAGCAGTACTTC. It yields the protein CASSFPEGRDEQYF.

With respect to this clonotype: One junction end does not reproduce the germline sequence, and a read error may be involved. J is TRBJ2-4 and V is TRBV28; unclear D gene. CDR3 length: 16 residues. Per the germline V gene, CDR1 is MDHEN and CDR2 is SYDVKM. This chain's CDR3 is CASSQSSILAKNIQYF. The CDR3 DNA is TGCGCCAGCAGTCAAAGCAGCATTCTAGCCAAAAACATTCAGTACTTC.

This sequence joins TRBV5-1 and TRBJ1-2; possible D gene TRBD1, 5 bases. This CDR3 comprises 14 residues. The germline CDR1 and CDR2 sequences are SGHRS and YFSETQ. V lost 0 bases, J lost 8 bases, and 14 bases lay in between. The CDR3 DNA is TGCGCCAGCAGCTTGGCCCAGGGTGGAGGGGGCTACACCTTC. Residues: CASSLAQGGGGYTF.

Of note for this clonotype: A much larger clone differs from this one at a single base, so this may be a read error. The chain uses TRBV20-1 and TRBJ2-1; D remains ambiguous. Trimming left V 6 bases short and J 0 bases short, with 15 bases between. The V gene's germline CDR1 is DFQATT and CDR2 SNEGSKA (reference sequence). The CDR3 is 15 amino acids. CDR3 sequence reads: CSAPEVVVSYNEQFF. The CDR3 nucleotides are TGCAGTGCCCCCGAGGTGGTGGTCTCCTACAATGAGCAGTTCTTC.

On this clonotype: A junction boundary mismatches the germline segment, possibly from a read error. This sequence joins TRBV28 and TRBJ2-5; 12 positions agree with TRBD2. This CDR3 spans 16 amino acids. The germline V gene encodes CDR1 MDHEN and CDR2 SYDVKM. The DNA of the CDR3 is TGTGCCAGCACCCTACCGGGACTAGCGGGTCAAGAGACTCAGTACTTC. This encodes CASTLPGLAGQETQYF.

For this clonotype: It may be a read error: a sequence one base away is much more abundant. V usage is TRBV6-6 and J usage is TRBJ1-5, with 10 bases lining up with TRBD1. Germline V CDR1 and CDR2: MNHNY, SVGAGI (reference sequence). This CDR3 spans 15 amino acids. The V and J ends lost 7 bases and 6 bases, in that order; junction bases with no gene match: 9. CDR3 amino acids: CASNSFDRGLQPQHF. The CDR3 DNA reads TGTGCCAGCAATTCCTTTGACAGGGGGCTTCAGCCCCAGCATTTT.

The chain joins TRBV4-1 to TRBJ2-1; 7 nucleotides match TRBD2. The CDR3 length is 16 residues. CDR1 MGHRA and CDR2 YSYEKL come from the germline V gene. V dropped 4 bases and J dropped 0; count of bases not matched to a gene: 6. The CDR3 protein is CASSRPGRSSYNEQFF. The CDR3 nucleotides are TGCGCCAGCAGCCGACCCGGGAGGAGCTCCTACAATGAGCAGTTCTTC.